Below, 2 T cell receptor beta chains from the same sample are listed, as sequenced in a study of healthy donors' naive CD4 and CD8 T cells. Each TCR library used about 500 ng of total RNA and a linear amplification protocol. One entry per CDR3 protein results from TCRdb running MiXCR on the reads. The data hold approximately 200,000 distinct CDR3 sequences, with under 85% observed a single time. The sequenced sample was naive CD4+ and CD8+ T cells sorted from blood, pooled from several donors. The receptors here all came from a pool of human donors in good health; the sample pools cells from several healthy donors.

The chain joins TRBV20-1 to TRBJ1-3; a weak D match, TRBD1 (6 bases). The CDR3 runs to 15 residues. Trimming pared 5 bases from V and 2 bases from J, leaving 16 bases between. From germline, CDR1 is DFQATT and CDR2 SNEGSKA (reference sequence). This CDR3 reads CSARPSGTTGNTIYF. The CDR3 nucleotides are TGCAGTGCTCGACCCTCCGGGACAACTGGAAACACCATATATTTT.

This chain uses TRBV29-1 with TRBJ2-4; maybe TRBD1 (6 bases). The CDR3 length is 14 residues. CDR1 and CDR2 (germline): SQVTM, ANQGSEA. V shed 5 bases and J shed 2 bases, with 13 bases lying between them. The CDR3 loop reads CSVRGYYSKNIQYF. CDR3 nucleotides: TGCAGCGTTAGGGGGTACTACTCCAAAAACATTCAGTACTTC.